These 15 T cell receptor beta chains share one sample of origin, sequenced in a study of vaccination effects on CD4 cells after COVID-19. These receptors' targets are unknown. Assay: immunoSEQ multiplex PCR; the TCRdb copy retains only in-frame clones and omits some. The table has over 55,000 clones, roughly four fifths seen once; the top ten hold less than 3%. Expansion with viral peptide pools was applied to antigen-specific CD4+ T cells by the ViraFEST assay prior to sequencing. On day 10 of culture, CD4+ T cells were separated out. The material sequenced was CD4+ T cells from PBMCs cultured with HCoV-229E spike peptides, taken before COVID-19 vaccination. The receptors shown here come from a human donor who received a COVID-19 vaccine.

Here the CDR3 reads CASSGTGDGYTF. The CDR3 nucleotides are TGCGCCAGCAGCGGGACAGGGGATGGCTACACCTTC. The chain combines TRBV5-1 with TRBJ1-2, with TRBD1 matching over 10 bases. With V trimmed by 4 bases and J by 6 bases, 0 bases remained unmatched. CDR3 size: 12 residues. Germline V gene lookup returns CDR1 SGHRS and CDR2 YFSETQ. Full variable domain (outside the CDR3, taken from reference TRBV5-1 and TRBJ1-2): KAGVTQTPRYLIKTRGQQVTLSCSPISGHRSVSWYQQTPGQGLQFLFEYFSETQRNKGNFPGRFSGRQFSNSRSEMNVSTLELGDSALYLCASSGTGDGYTFGSGTRLTVV.

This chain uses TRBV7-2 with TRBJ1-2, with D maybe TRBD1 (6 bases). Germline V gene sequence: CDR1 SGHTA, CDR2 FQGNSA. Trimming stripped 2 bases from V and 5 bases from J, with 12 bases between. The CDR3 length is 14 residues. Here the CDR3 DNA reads TGTGCCAGCAGCTTAACCGGGGGCGGGTATGGCTACACCTTC. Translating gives CASSLTGGGYGYTF.

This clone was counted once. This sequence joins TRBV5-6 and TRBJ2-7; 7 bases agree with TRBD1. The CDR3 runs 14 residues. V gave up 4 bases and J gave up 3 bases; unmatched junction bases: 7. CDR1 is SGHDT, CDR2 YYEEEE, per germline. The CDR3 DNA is TGTGCCAGCAGCCTAGACAGGGCTGGCTACGAGCAGTACGTC. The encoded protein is CASSLDRAGYEQYV.

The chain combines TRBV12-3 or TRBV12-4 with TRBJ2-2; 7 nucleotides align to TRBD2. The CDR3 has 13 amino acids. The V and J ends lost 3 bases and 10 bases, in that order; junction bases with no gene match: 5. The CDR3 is CASSFQRGVELFF. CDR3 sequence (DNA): TGTGCCAGCAGTTTTCAGCGGGGCGTGGAGCTGTTTTTT.

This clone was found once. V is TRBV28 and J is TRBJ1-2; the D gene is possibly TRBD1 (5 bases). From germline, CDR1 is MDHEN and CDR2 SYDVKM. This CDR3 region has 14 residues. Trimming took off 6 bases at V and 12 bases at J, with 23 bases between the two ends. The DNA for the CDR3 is TGTGCCAGCAGCTATGGGACTTCAAGGGAGGTCCACACCTTC. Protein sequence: CASSYGTSREVHTF.

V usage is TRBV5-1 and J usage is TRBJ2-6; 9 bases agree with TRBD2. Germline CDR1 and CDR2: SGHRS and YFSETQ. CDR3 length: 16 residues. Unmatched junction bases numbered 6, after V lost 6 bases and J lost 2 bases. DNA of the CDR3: TGCGCCAGCAAGGGGATAGCGGGGGCTGGGGCCAACGTCCTGACTTTC. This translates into CASKGIAGAGANVLTF.

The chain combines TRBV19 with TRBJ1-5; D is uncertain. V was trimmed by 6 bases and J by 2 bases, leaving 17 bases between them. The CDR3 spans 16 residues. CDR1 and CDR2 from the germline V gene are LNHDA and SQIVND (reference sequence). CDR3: CASRTRGLLGNQPQHF. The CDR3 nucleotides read TGTGCCAGTAGGACCCGCGGACTTTTGGGCAATCAGCCCCAGCATTTT.

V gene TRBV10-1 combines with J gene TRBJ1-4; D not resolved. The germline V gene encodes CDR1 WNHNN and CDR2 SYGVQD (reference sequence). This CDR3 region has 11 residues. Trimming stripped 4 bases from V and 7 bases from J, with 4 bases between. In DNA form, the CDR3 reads TGCGCCAGCAGTGTTGGTGAAAAACTGTTTTTT. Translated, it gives CASSVGEKLFF.

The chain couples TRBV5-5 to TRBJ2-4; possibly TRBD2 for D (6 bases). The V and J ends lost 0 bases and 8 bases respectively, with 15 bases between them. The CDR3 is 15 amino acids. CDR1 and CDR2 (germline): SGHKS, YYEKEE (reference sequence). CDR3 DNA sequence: TGTGCCAGCAGCTTGGGGCAGGCTGGAGGGGACATTCAGTACTTC. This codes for CASSLGQAGGDIQYF.

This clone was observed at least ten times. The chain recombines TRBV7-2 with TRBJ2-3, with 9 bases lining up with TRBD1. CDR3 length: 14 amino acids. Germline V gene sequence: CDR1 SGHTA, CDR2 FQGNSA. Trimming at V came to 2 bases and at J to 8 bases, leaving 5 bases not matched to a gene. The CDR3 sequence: CASSLIQGARTQYF. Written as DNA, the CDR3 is TGTGCCAGCAGCTTAATACAGGGGGCGCGTACGCAGTATTTT.

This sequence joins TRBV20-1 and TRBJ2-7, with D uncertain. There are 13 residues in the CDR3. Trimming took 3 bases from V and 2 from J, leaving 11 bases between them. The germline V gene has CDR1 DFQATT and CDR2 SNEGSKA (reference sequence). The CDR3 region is CSASTLTPYEQYV. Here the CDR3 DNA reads TGCAGTGCTAGTACCCTTACCCCCTACGAGCAGTACGTC.

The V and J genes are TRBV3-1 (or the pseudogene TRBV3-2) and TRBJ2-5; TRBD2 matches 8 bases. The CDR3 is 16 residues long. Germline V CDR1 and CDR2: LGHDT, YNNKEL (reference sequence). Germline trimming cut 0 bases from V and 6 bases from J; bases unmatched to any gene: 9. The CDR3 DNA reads TGTGCCAGCAGCCAAGATCTTGTCGGGGGGGTTAAGACCCAGTACTTC. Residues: CASSQDLVGGVKTQYF.

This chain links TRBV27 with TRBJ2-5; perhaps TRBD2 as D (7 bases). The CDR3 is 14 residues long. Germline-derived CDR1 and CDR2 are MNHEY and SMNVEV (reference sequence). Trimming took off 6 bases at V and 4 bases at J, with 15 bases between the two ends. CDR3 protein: CASRRGGLGETQYF. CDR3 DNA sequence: TGTGCCAGCAGGAGGGGGGGCTTAGGAGAGACCCAGTACTTC.

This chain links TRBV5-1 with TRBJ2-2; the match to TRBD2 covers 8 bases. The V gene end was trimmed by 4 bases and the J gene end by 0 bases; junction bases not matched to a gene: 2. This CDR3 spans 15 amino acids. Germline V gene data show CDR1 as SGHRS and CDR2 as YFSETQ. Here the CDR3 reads CASSGTSANTGELFF. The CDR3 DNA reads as TGCGCCAGCAGCGGGACTAGTGCGAACACCGGGGAGCTGTTTTTT. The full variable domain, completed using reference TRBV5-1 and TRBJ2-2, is KAGVTQTPRYLIKTRGQQVTLSCSPISGHRSVSWYQQTPGQGLQFLFEYFSETQRNKGNFPGRFSGRQFSNSRSEMNVSTLELGDSALYLCASSGTSANTGELFFGEGSRLTVL.

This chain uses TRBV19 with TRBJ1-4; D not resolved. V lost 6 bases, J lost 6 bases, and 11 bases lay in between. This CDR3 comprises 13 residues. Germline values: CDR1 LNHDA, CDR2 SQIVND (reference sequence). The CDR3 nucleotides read TGTGCCAGTAGCCTTGACCCGGATGAAAAACTGTTTTTT. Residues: CASSLDPDEKLFF.